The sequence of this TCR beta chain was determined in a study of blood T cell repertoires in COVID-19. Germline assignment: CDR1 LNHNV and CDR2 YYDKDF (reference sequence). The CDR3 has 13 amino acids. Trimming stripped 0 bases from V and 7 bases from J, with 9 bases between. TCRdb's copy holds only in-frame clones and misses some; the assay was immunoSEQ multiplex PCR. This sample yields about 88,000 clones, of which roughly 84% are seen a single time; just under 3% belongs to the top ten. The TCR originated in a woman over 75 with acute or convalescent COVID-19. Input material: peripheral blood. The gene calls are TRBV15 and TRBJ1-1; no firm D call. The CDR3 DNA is TGTGCCACCAGCAGAGAAGAGGGTGGTGAAGCTTTCTTT. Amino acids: CATSREEGGEAFF.